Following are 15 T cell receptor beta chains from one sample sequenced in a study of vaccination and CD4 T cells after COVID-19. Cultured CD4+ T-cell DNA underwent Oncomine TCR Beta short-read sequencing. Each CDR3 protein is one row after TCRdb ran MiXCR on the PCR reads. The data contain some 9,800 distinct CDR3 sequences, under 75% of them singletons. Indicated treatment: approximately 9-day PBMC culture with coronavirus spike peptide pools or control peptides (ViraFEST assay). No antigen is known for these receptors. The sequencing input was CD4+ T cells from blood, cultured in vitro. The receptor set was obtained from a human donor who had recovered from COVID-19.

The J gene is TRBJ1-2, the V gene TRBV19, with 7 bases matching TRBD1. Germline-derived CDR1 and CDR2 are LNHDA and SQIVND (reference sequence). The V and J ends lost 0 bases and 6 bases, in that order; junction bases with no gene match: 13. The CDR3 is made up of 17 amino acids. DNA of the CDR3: TGTGCCAGTAGTATAGATCTATTCGGACAGGTTGACGATGGCTACACCTTC. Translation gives CASSIDLFGQVDDGYTF.

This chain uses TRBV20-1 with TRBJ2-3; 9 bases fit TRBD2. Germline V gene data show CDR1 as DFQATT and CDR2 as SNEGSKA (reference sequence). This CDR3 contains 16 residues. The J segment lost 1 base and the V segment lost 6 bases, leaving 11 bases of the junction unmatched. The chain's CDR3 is CSAPRDSGGGTDTQYF. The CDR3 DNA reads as TGCAGTGCCCCACGGGATAGCGGGGGTGGCACAGATACGCAGTATTTT.

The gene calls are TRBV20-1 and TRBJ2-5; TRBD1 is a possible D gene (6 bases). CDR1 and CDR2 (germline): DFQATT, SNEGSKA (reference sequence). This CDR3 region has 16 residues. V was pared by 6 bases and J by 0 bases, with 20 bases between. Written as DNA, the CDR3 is TGCAGTGCGGGCACTCCGGGACAAAAAGACCAAGAGACCCAGTACTTC. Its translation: CSAGTPGQKDQETQYF.

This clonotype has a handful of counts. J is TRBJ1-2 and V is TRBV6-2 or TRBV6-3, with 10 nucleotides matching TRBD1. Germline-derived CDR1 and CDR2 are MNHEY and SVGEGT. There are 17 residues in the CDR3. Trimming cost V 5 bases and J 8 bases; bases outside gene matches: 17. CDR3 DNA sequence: TGTGCCAGCAGTCAGATCCGGGACAGGGGATCAGCTGAGGGCTACACCTTC. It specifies CASSQIRDRGSAEGYTF.

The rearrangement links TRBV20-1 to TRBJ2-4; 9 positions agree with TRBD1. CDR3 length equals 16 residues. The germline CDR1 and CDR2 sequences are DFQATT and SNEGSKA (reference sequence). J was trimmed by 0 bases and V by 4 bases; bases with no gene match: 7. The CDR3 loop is CSATAPGQGAKNIQYF. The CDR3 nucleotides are TGCAGTGCTACGGCACCGGGACAGGGAGCCAAAAACATTCAGTACTTC.

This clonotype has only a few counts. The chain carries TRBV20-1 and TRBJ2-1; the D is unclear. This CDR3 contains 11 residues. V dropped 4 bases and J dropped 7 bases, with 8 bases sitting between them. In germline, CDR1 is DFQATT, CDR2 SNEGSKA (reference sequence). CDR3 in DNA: TGCAGTGCTACCCTGGGGAATGAGCAGTTCTTC. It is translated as CSATLGNEQFF.

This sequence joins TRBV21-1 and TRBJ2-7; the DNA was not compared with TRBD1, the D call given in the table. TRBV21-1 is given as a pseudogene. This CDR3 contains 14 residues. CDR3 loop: CASIPGEGTYEQYF. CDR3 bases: TGTGCCAGCATCCCAGGAGAGGGGACCTACGAGCAGTACTTC.

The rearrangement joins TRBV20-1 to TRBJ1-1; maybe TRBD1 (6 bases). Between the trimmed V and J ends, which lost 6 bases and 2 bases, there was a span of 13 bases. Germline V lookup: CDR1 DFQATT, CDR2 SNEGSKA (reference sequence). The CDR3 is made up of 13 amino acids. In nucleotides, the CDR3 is TGCAGTGCAATCGCAGGGGCTAACACTGAAGCTTTCTTT. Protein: CSAIAGANTEAFF.

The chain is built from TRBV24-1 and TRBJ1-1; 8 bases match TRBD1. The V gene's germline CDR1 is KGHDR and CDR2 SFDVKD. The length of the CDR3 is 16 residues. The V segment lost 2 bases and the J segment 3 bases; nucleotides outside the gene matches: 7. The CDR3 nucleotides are TGTGCCACCAGTGATTCCGGACAGGGTCGGGACACTGAAGCTTTCTTT. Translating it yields CATSDSGQGRDTEAFF.

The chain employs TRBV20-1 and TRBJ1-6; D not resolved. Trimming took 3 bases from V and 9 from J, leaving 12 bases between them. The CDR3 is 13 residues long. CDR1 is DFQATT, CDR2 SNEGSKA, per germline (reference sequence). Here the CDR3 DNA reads TGCAGTGCTAGGCGGATACCCGCTTCACCCCTCCACTTT. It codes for CSARRIPASPLHF.

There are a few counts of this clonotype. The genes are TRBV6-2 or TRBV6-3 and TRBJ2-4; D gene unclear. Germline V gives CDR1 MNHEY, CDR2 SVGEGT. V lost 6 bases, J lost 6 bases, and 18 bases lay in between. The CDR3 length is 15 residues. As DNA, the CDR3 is TGTGCCAGCAGCGCCGGCGCGATTAAATCAAACATTCAGTACTTC. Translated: CASSAGAIKSNIQYF.

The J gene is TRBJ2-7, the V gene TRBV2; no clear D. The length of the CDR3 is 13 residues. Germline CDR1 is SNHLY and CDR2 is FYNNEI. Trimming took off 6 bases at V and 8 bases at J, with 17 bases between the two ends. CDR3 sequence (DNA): TGTGCCAGCAGGGCCTTGACCCTTCCACAGCAGTACTTC. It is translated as CASRALTLPQQYF.

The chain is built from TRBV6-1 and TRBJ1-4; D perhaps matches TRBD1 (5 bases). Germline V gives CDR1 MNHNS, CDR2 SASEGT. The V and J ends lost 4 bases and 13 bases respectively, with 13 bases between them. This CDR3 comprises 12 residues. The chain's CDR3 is CASSGRDARLFF. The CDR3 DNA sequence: TGTGCCAGCAGTGGCCGGGACGCAAGACTGTTTTTT.

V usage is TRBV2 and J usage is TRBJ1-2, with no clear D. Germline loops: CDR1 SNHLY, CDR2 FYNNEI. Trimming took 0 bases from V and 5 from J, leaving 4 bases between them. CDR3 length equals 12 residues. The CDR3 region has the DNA TGTGCCAGCAGTGAAGCTAGGTATGGCTACACCTTC. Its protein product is CASSEARYGYTF.

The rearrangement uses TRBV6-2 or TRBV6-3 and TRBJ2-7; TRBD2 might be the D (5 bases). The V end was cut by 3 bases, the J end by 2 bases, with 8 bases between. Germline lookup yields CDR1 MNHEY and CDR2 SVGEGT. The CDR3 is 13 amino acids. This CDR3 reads CASSYGLPYEQYF. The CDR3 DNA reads TGTGCCAGCAGTTATGGACTGCCCTACGAGCAGTACTTC.